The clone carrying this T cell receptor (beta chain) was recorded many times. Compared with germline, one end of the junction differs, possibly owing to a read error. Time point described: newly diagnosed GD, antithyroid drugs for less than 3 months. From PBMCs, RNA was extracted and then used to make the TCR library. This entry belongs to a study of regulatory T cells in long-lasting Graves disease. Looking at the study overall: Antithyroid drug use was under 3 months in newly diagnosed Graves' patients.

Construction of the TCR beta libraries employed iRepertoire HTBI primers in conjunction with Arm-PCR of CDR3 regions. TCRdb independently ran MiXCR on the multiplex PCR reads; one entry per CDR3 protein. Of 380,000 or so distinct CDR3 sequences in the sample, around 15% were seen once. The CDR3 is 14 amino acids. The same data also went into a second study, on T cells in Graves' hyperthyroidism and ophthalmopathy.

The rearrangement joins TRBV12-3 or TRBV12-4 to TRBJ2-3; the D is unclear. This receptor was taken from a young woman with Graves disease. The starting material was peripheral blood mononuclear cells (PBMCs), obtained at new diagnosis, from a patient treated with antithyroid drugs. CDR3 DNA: TGTGCCAGCAGTATAGCCGGAGTCGCAGATACGCAGTATTTT. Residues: CASSIAGVADTQYF.